This T cell receptor (beta chain) was sequenced in a study of blood T cell repertoires in COVID-19. The overall study: From T cells, B-cell-depleted T cells, or PBMCs came the material, which was cDNA or gDNA.

Authors' analysis steps: Amplified reference gene primers provided the basis for estimating nucleated cell counts. TCRdb's table, derived via immunoSEQ multiplex PCR, lists solely in-frame clones and lacks some. V and J calls and clone size are those listed in that table; D and trimming were worked out from the DNA. The table has about 480,000 clones, roughly 87% seen once. CDR3 length: 15 residues. Between the trimmed V and J ends, which lost 5 bases and 0 bases, there was a span of 13 bases. The germline V gene has CDR1 ENHRY and CDR2 SYGVKD. Specimen: peripheral blood. The chain links TRBV10-3 to TRBJ1-1; possible D gene TRBD1, 5 bases. The receptor was derived from a man younger than 35 with COVID-19, enrolled during active disease. CDR3 coding DNA: TGTGCCATCAGTAAATTCAGGGCGATGAACACTGAAGCTTTCTTT. Encoded protein: CAISKFRAMNTEAFF.